The T cell receptor beta chain under discussion was sequenced for a study of CD8 T cells in ankylosing spondylitis. The study's findings and limits: The authors reported significant enrichment of disease-linked clones in matched ankylosing spondylitis synovial fluid. A TCR beta motif of seven or eight highly homologous variants appeared characteristic of ankylosing spondylitis blood. The disease-linked clones had a CD8+ phenotype and low blood frequencies.

Trimming pared 2 bases from V and 3 bases from J, leaving 14 bases between. Germline CDR1 and CDR2: SGHAT and FQNNGV. This CDR3 has 16 residues. This clonotype appeared a few times. What it recognizes is unknown. Libraries for TCR beta were made by quantitative 5'-RACE with molecular barcodes. TCRdb reanalysed the 5' RACE reads using MiXCR and keeps one entry per CDR3 protein. This sample has roughly 400,000 distinct CDR3 sequences, with 20% to 25% found just once. The sequence derives from a male donor with ankylosing spondylitis. The sequenced material came from blood, either unsorted or a sorted T cell fraction (not recorded which). The chain employs TRBV11-2 and TRBJ2-1; the D is unclear. Here the CDR3 reads CASSLRPDPDYNEQFF. In DNA, the CDR3 is TGTGCCAGCAGCTTAAGGCCAGACCCAGACTACAATGAGCAGTTCTTC.